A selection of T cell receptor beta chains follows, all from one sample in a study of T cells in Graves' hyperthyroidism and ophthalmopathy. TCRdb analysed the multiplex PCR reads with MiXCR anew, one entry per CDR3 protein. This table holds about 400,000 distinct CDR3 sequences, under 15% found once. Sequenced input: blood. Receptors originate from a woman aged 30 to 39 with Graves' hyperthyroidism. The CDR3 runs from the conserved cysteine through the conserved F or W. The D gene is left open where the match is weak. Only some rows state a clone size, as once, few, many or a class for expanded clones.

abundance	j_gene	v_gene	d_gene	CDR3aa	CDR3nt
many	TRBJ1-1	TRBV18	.	CASSPAGAMNTEAFF	TGTGCCAGCTCACCGGCAGGGGCGATGAACACTGAAGCTTTCTTT
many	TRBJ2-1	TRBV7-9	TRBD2	CASSLVPGTSAYNEQFF	TGTGCCAGCAGCTTAGTCCCCGGGACTAGTGCGTACAATGAGCAGTTCTTC
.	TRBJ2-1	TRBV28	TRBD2	CASSWPKAGVFDEQFF	TGTGCCAGCAGTTGGCCTAAAGCGGGAGTTTTCGATGAGCAGTTCTTC
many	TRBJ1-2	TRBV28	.	CASSFFMSYTF	TGTGCCAGCAGTTTTTTCATGAGCTACACCTTC
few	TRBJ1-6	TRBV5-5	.	CASSPDTFSYNSPLHF	TGTGCCAGCAGCCCTGACACTTTCTCCTATAATTCACCCCTCCACTTT
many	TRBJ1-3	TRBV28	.	CASSLSRGRAGNTIYF	TGTGCCAGCAGTTTATCCCGGGGAAGGGCGGGAAACACCATATATTTT
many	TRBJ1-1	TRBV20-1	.	CSAAQGNTEAFF	TGCAGTGCGGCCCAGGGGAACACTGAAGCTTTCTTT
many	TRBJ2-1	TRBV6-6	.	CASSYSRGFNEQFF	TGTGCCAGCAGTTACTCTAGAGGGTTCAATGAGCAGTTCTTC
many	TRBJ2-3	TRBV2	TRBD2	CASSRLAVRTDTQYF	TGTGCCAGCAGTAGACTAGCGGTTAGGACAGATACGCAGTATTTT
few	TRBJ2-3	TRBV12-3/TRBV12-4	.	CASSFQLRSTDTQYF	TGTGCCAGCAGTTTTCAGTTACGTAGCACAGATACGCAGTATTTT
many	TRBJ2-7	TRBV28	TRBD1	CATSRYPGTGGYEQYF	TGTGCCACCTCCCGATATCCCGGGACAGGGGGCTACGAGCAGTACTTC
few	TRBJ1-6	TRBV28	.	CAAWSVARPYNSPLHF	TGTGCCGCCTGGTCTGTCGCTCGCCCCTATAATTCACCCCTCCACTTT
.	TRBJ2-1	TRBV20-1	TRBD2	CSAEHGLAGPGQFF	TGCAGTGCTGAACACGGACTAGCGGGGCCCGGGCAGTTCTTC
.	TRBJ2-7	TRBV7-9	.	CASSLGISAGDSEQYF	TGTGCCAGCAGCTTAGGTATTTCAGCCGGGGACTCCGAGCAGTACTTC
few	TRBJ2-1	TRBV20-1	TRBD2	CSAPGLAVNNEQFF	TGCAGTGCGCCGGGACTAGCGGTTAACAATGAGCAGTTCTTC
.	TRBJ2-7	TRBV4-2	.	CASSQDPSGRGVITAREQYF	TGTGCCAGCAGCCAAGACCCCTCTGGACGAGGGGTAATTACGGCTAGGGAGCAGTACTTC
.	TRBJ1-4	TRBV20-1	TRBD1	CSAKTGGDEKLFF	TGCAGTGCCAAAACAGGGGGAGACGAAAAACTGTTTTTT
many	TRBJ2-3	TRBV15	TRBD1	CATSSRLSHRGASDTQYF	TGTGCCACCAGCTCACGCCTTTCGCACAGGGGGGCTTCAGATACGCAGTATTTT
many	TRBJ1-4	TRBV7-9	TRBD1	CASSSGQGREKLFF	TGTGCCAGCAGCTCGGGACAGGGGCGCGAAAAACTGTTTTTT
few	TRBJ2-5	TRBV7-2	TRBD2	CASSLSTSGTSGADQETQYF	TGTGCCAGCAGCTTAAGTACTTCCGGGACTAGCGGGGCGGACCAAGAGACCCAGTACTTC
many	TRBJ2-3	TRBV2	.	CASSRREIGTDTQYF	TGTGCCAGCAGCCGCCGGGAGATAGGTACAGATACGCAGTATTTT
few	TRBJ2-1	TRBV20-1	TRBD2	CSARDPSGSGDEQFF	TGCAGTGCTAGAGATCCCAGCGGGAGTGGCGATGAGCAGTTCTTC
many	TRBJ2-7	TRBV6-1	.	CASSWGLESYEQYF	TGTGCCAGCAGTTGGGGGCTCGAATCCTACGAGCAGTACTTC
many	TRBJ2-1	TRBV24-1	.	CATSETGYNEQFF	TGTGCCACCAGTGAGACGGGTTACAATGAGCAGTTCTTC
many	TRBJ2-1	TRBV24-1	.	CATSDPLALEPYNEQFF	TGTGCCACCAGTGATCCCCTCGCGCTGGAGCCATACAATGAGCAGTTCTTC
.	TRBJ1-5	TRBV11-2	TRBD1	CASSLGDRGSNQPQHF	TGTGCCAGCAGCTTAGGGGACAGGGGGAGCAATCAGCCCCAGCATTTT
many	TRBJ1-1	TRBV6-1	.	CASSTRQTLNTEAFF	TGTGCCAGCAGCACCAGACAGACCCTAAACACTGAAGCTTTCTTT
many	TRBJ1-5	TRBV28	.	CASSLSGASQPQHF	TGTGCCAGCAGTTTATCGGGGGCTAGTCAGCCCCAGCATTTT
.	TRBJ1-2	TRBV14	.	CASSQATGITYGYTF	TGTGCCAGCAGCCAAGCCACAGGGATTACCTATGGCTACACCTTC
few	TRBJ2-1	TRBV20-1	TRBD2	CSALAGAYSYNEQFF	TGCAGTGCTTTAGCGGGAGCCTACTCCTACAATGAGCAGTTCTTC
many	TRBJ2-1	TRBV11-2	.	CASTTVYRGQGPGDEQFF	TGTGCCAGCACCACCGTTTATAGGGGCCAGGGCCCTGGGGATGAGCAGTTCTTC
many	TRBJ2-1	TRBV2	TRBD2	CASSVLAGENEQFF	TGTGCCAGCAGCGTCTTAGCGGGAGAAAATGAGCAGTTCTTC
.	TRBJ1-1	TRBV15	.	CATSREVAEAFF	TGTGCCACCAGCAGAGAGGTGGCTGAAGCTTTCTTT
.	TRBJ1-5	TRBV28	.	CASSLPYRTRSNQPQHF	TGTGCCAGCAGTTTACCCTACAGAACTAGGAGCAATCAGCCCCAGCATTTT
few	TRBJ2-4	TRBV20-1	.	CSASRDSKSRYF	TGCAGTGCTAGTCGGGACTCAAAAAGTCGGTACTTC
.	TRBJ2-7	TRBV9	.	CASSATGTPAGEQYF	TGTGCCAGCAGCGCTACCGGGACTCCCGCCGGGGAGCAGTACTTC
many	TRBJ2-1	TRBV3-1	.	CASSPPNGQVGEDYNEQFF	TGTGCCAGCAGCCCCCCGAACGGGCAAGTGGGGGAAGACTACAATGAGCAGTTCTTC
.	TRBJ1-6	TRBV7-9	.	CASSLVGGYSPLHF	TGTGCCAGCAGCTTAGTGGGCGGGTATTCACCCCTCCACTTT
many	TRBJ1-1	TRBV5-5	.	CASSSDNMNTEAFF	TGTGCCAGCAGCTCGGACAACATGAACACTGAAGCTTTCTTT
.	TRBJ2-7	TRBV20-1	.	CSAEKEKAYEQYF	TGCAGTGCTGAAAAAGAAAAAGCCTACGAGCAGTACTTC
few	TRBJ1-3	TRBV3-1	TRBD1	CASSQGRGQLSGNTIYF	TGTGCCAGCAGCCAAGGGCGGGGACAGCTCTCTGGAAACACCATATATTTT
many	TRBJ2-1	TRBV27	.	CASRPVAVTYNEQFF	TGTGCCAGCAGACCAGTAGCGGTTACCTACAATGAGCAGTTCTTC
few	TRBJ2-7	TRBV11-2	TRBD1	CASSDLQGYNEQYF	TGTGCCAGCAGCGATCTACAGGGGTACAACGAGCAGTACTTC
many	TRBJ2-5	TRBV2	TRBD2	CASSVGTSGPMKTQYF	TGTGCCAGCAGTGTCGGGACTAGCGGGCCTATGAAGACCCAGTACTTC
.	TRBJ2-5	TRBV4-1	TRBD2	CASSQDEGSGRAGETQYF	TGCGCCAGCAGCCAAGATGAAGGTAGCGGGAGGGCCGGTGAGACCCAGTACTTC
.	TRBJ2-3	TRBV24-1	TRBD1	CATSDLGQGTDTQYF	TGTGCCACCAGTGATTTGGGACAGGGGACAGATACGCAGTATTTT
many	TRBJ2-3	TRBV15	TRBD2	CATSRPGTRSTDTQYF	TGTGCCACCAGCAGACCCGGGACTAGAAGTACAGATACGCAGTATTTT
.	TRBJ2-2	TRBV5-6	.	CASSPRWGGGELFF	TGTGCCAGCAGCCCTAGGTGGGGCGGCGGGGAGCTGTTTTTT
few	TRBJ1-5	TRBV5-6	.	CASSFFGSNNQPQHF	.
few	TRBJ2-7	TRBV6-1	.	CATQAEGTYEQYF	TGTGCCACCCAGGCAGAGGGGACCTACGAGCAGTACTTC
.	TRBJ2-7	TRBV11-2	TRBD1	CASSSVDRGAYEQYF	TGTGCCAGCAGCTCCGTTGACAGGGGCGCCTACGAGCAGTACTTC
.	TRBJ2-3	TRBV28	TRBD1	CASSSGQVGTDTQYF	TGTGCCAGCAGTTCCGGACAGGTTGGCACAGATACGCAGTATTTT
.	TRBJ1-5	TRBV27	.	CASSPAWGQGGNQPQHF	TGTGCCAGCAGTCCCGCCTGGGGCCAAGGGGGCAATCAGCCCCAGCATTTT
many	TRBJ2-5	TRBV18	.	CASSPMGQETQYF	TGTGCCAGCTCACCAATGGGTCAAGAGACCCAGTACTTC
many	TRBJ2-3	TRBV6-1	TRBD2	CASSVGASGNTDTQYF	TGTGCCAGCAGTGTAGGCGCTAGCGGCAACACAGATACGCAGTATTTT
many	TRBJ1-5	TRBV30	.	CAWSNRDNQPQHF	TGTGCCTGGAGTAACAGGGACAATCAGCCCCAGCATTTT
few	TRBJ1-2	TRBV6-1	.	CASSSKGLDYYGYTF	TGTGCCAGCAGCTCCAAAGGTCTCGATTACTATGGCTACACCTTC
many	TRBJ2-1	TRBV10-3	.	CAISDKAGTFGDEQFF	TGTGCCATCAGTGATAAAGCCGGGACATTTGGCGATGAGCAGTTCTTC